These 14 T cell receptor beta chains share one sample of origin, sequenced in a study of response to subunit inactivated influenza vaccine. TCRdb processed the RT-PCR reads anew with MiXCR; each CDR3 protein has one entry. The sample contains fewer than 700,000 distinct CDR3 sequences, 10% to 15% of which appear only once. The specimen was PBMCs from blood, collected 40 to 50 days after vaccination. These receptors all come from a man between 50 and 59 years old who received an inactivated influenza vaccine.

This clonotype was observed many times. V is TRBV12-3 or TRBV12-4 and J is TRBJ2-7; the D is unclear. This CDR3 is built from 14 residues. The V end lost 3 bases, the J end lost 3 bases, and 12 bases lay between the germline ends. DNA of the CDR3: TGTGCCAGCAGTTTTGGGGTTGTCAACTACGAGCAGTACTTC. This gives the protein CASSFGVVNYEQYF.

This rearrangement joins TRBV12-5 to TRBJ2-3; 10 bases match TRBD2. The V segment lost 2 bases and the J segment 9 bases; nucleotides outside the gene matches: 8. This CDR3 region has 15 residues. Germline V gene lookup returns CDR1 LGHNT and CDR2 FRNRAP. This CDR3 reads CASGLSGGAQRTQYF. The CDR3 nucleotides read TGTGCTAGTGGTTTGAGCGGGGGGGCCCAGAGAACGCAGTATTTT.

The V call is TRBV15, the J call TRBJ2-3; D is uncertain. Trimming stripped 3 bases from V and 6 bases from J, with 13 bases between. CDR3 length equals 14 residues. Germline lookup yields CDR1 LNHNV and CDR2 YYDKDF (reference sequence). CDR3 in amino acids: CATSRGIGRDTQYF. As DNA, the CDR3 is TGTGCCACCAGCAGGGGCATAGGCCGGGATACGCAGTATTTT.

This clonotype was recorded only once. The genes are TRBV12-3 or TRBV12-4 and TRBJ2-7, with 12 bases identical to TRBD1. The CDR3 totals 15 residues. V was clipped by 6 bases and J by 4 bases; unmatched bases: 7. The CDR3 sequence is CASRDGTGGSYEQYF. The CDR3 DNA is TGTGCCAGCAGGGACGGGACAGGGGGCTCATACGAGCAGTACTTC.

This chain links TRBV12-3 or TRBV12-4 with TRBJ1-2; 7 bases line up with TRBD1. The CDR3 loop spans 17 amino acids. With 3 bases clipped from V and 5 bases from J, the junction kept 15 bases outside the gene matches. CDR3 bases: TGTGCCAGCAGTTTTTATGGGACAGTCATTAGTTGGTATGGCTACACCTTC. It specifies CASSFYGTVISWYGYTF.

The CDR3 DNA sequence: TGTGCCACCAGTGATTTGCAGGGTAGGGCTTGGGACACCGGGGAGCTGTTTTTT. Residues: CATSDLQGRAWDTGELFF. This rearrangement joins TRBV24-1 to TRBJ2-2, with a possible D match to TRBD1 (5 bases). The V end was cut by 0 bases, the J end by 3 bases, with 16 bases between. The length of the CDR3 is 18 residues. Germline CDR1 is KGHDR and CDR2 is SFDVKD.

The rearrangement uses TRBV12-3 or TRBV12-4 and TRBJ1-6; no firm D call. The CDR3 contains 15 residues. Trimming stripped 5 bases from V and 3 bases from J, with 11 bases between. The CDR3 reads CASSPVRRYNSPLHF. For the CDR3, the DNA is TGTGCCAGCAGTCCCGTCAGGCGCTATAATTCACCCCTCCACTTT.

CDR3 in DNA: TGCGCCAGCAGCCATGGGGACGGTAGTGAAGCTTTCTTT. Protein: CASSHGDGSEAFF. The chain combines TRBV4-3 with TRBJ1-1; tentative D call: TRBD1 (5 bases). The length of the CDR3 is 13 residues. CDR1 and CDR2 (germline): LGHNA, YSLEER. Trimming removed 3 bases from V and 7 bases from J, with 12 bases in between.

V usage is TRBV18 and J usage is TRBJ2-7; the D is unclear. Trimming took 1 base from V and 2 from J, leaving 18 bases between them. Germline values: CDR1 KGHSH, CDR2 LQKENI. The CDR3 is 17 amino acids. This chain's CDR3 is CASSPRTGVSIPYEQYF. DNA of the CDR3: TGTGCCAGCTCACCACGCACTGGGGTTTCCATACCCTACGAGCAGTACTTC.

The V call is TRBV20-1, the J call TRBJ2-7; D assignment may be TRBD1 or TRBD2 (5 bases each). The CDR3 has 16 residues. Germline-derived CDR1 and CDR2 are DFQATT and SNEGSKA (reference sequence). Trimming cost V 3 bases and J 7 bases, with 25 bases left between them. The CDR3 loop reads CSARHTSGPYLGEQYF. CDR3 in DNA: TGCAGTGCTAGGCACACTTCGGGACCTTACCTTGGGGAGCAGTACTTC.

The rearrangement uses TRBV28 and TRBJ2-2, with D possibly TRBD1 on 6 matching bases. V shed 5 bases and J shed 5 bases, with 18 bases lying between them. CDR1 is MDHEN and CDR2 is SYDVKM in the germline V gene. The CDR3 loop spans 16 amino acids. Written as DNA, the CDR3 is TGTGCCAGCAGTGCGACCCGGACAGCTCCTACCGGGGAGCTGTTTTTT. Translation: CASSATRTAPTGELFF.

This clonotype has a count of ten or more. This chain links TRBV4-2 with TRBJ2-7; tentative D call: TRBD2 (6 bases). CDR1 and CDR2 (germline): LGHNA, YNFKEQ. The CDR3 runs to 13 residues. The V gene lost 0 bases and the J gene lost 5 bases, with 8 bases spanning the gap. The CDR3 region is CASSQDREDEQYF. The CDR3 DNA sequence: TGTGCCAGCAGCCAAGACAGGGAGGACGAGCAGTACTTC.

This clonotype occurred many times. The rearrangement links TRBV7-8 to TRBJ2-7; 12 positions agree with TRBD2. The germline V gene encodes CDR1 SGHVS and CDR2 FQNEAQ. This CDR3 contains 17 residues. V lost 3 bases and J lost 0; bases outside the gene matches: 6. The CDR3 nucleotides read TGTGCCAGCAGCTTGCCCGCTAGCGGGGGGGCCTCCTACGAGCAGTACTTC. This translates into CASSLPASGGASYEQYF.

This clonotype occurred a few times. The rearrangement links TRBV7-9 to TRBJ2-1; D possibly corresponds to TRBD2 (5 bases). V was shortened by 2 bases and J by 0 bases, with 14 bases between the two germline ends. CDR1 is SEHNR, CDR2 FQNEAQ, per germline (reference sequence). This CDR3 has 17 amino acids. CDR3 bases: TGTGCCAGCAGCTTACCCAGAGGGTTCGACTCCTACAATGAGCAGTTCTTC. Amino acids: CASSLPRGFDSYNEQFF.